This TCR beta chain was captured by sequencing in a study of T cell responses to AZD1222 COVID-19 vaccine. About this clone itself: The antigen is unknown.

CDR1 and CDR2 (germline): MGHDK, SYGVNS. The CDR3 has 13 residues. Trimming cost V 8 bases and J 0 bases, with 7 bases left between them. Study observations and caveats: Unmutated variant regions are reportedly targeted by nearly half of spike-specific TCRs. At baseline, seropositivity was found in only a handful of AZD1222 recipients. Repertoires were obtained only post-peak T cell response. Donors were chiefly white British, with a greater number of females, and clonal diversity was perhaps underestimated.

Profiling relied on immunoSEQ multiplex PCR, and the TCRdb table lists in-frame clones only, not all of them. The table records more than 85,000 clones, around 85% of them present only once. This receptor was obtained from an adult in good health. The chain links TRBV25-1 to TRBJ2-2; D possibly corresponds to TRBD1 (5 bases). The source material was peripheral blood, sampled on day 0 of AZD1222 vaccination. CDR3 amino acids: CASQDTNTGELFF. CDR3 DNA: TGTGCCAGCCAGGACACGAACACCGGGGAGCTGTTTTTT.